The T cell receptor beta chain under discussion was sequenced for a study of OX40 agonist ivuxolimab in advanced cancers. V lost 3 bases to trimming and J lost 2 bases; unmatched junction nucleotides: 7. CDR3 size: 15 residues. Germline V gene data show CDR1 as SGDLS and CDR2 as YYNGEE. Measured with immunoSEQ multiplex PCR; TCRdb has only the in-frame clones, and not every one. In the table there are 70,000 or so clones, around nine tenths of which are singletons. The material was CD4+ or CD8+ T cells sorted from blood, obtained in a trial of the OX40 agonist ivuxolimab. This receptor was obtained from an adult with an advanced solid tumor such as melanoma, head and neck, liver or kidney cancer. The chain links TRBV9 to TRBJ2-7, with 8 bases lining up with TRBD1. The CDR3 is CASSEPDRDPYEQYF. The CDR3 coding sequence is TGTGCCAGCAGCGAGCCGGACAGGGATCCCTACGAGCAGTACTTC.